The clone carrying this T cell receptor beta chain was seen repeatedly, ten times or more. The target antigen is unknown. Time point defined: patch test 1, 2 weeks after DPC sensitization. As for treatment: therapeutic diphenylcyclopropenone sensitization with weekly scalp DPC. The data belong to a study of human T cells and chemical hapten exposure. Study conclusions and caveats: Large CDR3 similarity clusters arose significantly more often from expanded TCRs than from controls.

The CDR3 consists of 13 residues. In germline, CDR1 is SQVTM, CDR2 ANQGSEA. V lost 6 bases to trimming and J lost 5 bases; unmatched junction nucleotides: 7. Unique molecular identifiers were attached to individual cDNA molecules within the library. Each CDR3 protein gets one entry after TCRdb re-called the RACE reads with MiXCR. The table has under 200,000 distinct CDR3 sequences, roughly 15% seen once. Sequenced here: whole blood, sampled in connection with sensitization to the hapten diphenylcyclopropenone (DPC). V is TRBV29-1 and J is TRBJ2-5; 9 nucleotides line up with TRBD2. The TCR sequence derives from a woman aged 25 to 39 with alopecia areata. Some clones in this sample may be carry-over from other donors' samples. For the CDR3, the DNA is TGCAGCGTAGCTAGCGGGGTTCAGGAGACCCAGTACTTC. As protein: CSVASGVQETQYF.